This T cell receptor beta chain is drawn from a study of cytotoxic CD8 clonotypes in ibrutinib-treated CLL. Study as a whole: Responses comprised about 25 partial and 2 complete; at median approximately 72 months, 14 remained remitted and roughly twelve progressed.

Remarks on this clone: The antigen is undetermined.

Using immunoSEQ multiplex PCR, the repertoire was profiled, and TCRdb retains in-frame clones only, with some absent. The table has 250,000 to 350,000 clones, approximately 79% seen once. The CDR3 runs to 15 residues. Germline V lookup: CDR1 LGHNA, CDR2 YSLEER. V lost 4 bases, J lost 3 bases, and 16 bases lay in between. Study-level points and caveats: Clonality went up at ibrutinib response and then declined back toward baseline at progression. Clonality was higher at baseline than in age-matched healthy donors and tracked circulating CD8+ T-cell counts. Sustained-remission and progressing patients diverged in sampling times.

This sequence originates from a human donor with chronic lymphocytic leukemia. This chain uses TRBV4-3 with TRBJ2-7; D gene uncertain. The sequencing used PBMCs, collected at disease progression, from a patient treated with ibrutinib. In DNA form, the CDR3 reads TGCGCCAGCAGCCGCCAAGTTGGGCCCTACTACGAGCAGTACTTC. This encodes CASSRQVGPYYEQYF.